What follows are 5 T cell receptor beta chains derived from one specimen sequenced in a study of response to subunit inactivated influenza vaccine. TCRdb passed the RT-PCR reads through MiXCR, listing each CDR3 protein once. The sample gives almost 250,000 distinct CDR3 sequences, 12% of which show up once; over 6.5% is in the top ten. Sequencing was performed on non-naive T cells sorted from PBMCs, taken around two weeks before vaccination. The receptors were gathered from a man aged 50-59 years who received an inactivated influenza vaccine.

This clonotype was counted between two and nine times. This chain joins TRBV18 and TRBJ2-3; D uncertain. V was shortened by 3 bases and J by 4 bases, with 5 bases between the two germline ends. From germline, CDR1 is KGHSH and CDR2 LQKENI. The CDR3 sequence is 12 residues long. The CDR3 sequence: CASSPIADTQYF. The CDR3, as DNA: TGTGCCAGCTCACCTATCGCAGATACGCAGTATTTT.

The rearrangement uses TRBV5-1 and TRBJ2-5, with 11 bases lining up with TRBD2. This CDR3 has 16 residues. Germline V gene data show CDR1 as SGHRS and CDR2 as YFSETQ. With 0 bases clipped from V and 5 bases from J, the junction kept 6 bases outside the gene matches. CDR3 DNA: TGCGCCAGCAGCTTGGTCCGACTAGCGGGATCGGAGACCCAGTACTTC. Translation: CASSLVRLAGSETQYF.

This clonotype was picked up a small number of times. This chain links TRBV12-3 or TRBV12-4 with TRBJ2-3; weak D call: TRBD1 (6 bases). This CDR3 contains 16 residues. Trimming took 6 bases from V and 3 from J, leaving 19 bases between them. CDR3 nucleotides: TGTGCCAGCAGAGCGCTAACAGGGCGTGGGACAGATACGCAGTATTTT. Translated: CASRALTGRGTDTQYF.

The rearrangement joins TRBV15 to TRBJ2-3; D gene ambiguous. V lost 5 bases, J lost 2 bases, and 11 bases lay in between. In germline, CDR1 is LNHNV, CDR2 YYDKDF (reference sequence). The length of the CDR3 is 14 residues. CDR3 sequence: CATSPSTYTDTQYF. The DNA for the CDR3 is TGTGCCACCAGCCCTTCCACCTACACAGATACGCAGTATTTT.

This clonotype was picked up many times. The chain has TRBV3-1 and TRBJ2-1; D not resolved. The CDR3 is 15 amino acids. The germline V gene has CDR1 LGHDT and CDR2 YNNKEL (reference sequence). The V end lost 1 base, the J end lost 4 bases, and 11 bases lay between the germline ends. The CDR3 region has the DNA TGTGCCAGCAGCCAAGTAAAAGGGTTATACAATGAGCAGTTCTTC. Translating gives CASSQVKGLYNEQFF.